Listed below are T cell receptor beta chains from one sample, sequenced in a study of blood T cell repertoires in COVID-19. Libraries were prepared by immunoSEQ multiplex PCR; TCRdb keeps only in-frame clonotypes and omits some of them. The sample contains hundreds of thousands of clones, around 85% of which appear only once. Sequenced input: peripheral blood. The receptor source for this set is a woman between 50 and 59 years old with active or convalescent COVID-19. CDR3s include the opening cysteine and the closing phenylalanine or tryptophan. D genes are given only for firm matches. The size entry is marked missing in some rows and otherwise reads once, few, many or a size class.

>TRBJ1-3|.|TRBV4-1|.
CASSQGGGSLSGNTIYF
TGCGCCAGCAGCCAAGGTGGAGGGTCCCTCTCTGGAAACACCATATATTTT
>TRBJ1-4|TRBD1|TRBV5-1|.
CASSPGQGTGAATNEKLFF
TGCGCCAGCAGCCCCGGACAGGGGACGGGGGCCGCAACTAATGAAAAACTGTTTTTT
>TRBJ2-3|TRBD2|TRBV28|.
CASSLYPSGTGFTDTQYF
TGTGCCAGCAGTTTATATCCTAGCGGGACCGGTTTCACAGATACGCAGTATTTT
>TRBJ1-2|.|TRBV19|.
CASQQAPFGYTF
TGTGCCAGCCAACAGGCCCCTTTTGGCTACACCTTC
>TRBJ1-2|TRBD1|TRBV6-5|.
CASSPTGTTGYTF
TGTGCCAGCAGCCCGACAGGGACGACGGGCTACACCTTC
>TRBJ1-3|.|TRBV7-9|.
CASSYSGTQENTIYF
TGTGCCAGCAGCTATAGCGGGACACAAGAAAACACCATATATTTT
>TRBJ1-3|.|TRBV18|.
CASSPLGASSGNTIYF
TGTGCCAGCTCACCGCTAGGGGCAAGCTCTGGAAACACCATATATTTT
>TRBJ1-6|TRBD1|TRBV19|.
CASKPRGQSSYNSPLHF
TGTGCCAGTAAACCCAGGGGACAGAGCTCCTATAATTCACCCCTCCACTTT
>TRBJ1-5|.|TRBV2|few
CASSDPTTTGSNQPQHF
TGTGCCAGCAGTGACCCTACAACAACAGGGAGCAATCAGCCCCAGCATTTT
>TRBJ1-1|.|TRBV15|few
CATSRDRGAEAFF
TGTGCCACCAGCAGAGACAGGGGAGCTGAAGCTTTCTTT
>TRBJ2-7|.|TRBV27|.
CASSFRPAGYEQYF
TGTGCCAGCAGTTTCCGCCCGGCGGGGTACGAGCAGTACTTC
>TRBJ2-7|TRBD2|TRBV29-1|many
CSVRIAGLSSYEQYF
TGCAGCGTTCGGATAGCGGGCCTCAGCTCCTACGAGCAGTACTTC
>TRBJ2-1|.|TRBV5-5|.
CASSSRQGGSYNEQFF
TGTGCCAGCAGCTCCAGGCAGGGAGGCTCCTACAATGAGCAGTTCTTC
>TRBJ1-6|.|TRBV30|.
CAWSSGNHSPLHF
TGTGCCTGGAGTTCAGGGAACCATTCACCCCTCCACTTT
>TRBJ2-1|TRBD2|TRBV3-1/TRBV3-2|.
CASSRTSGIHNEQFF
TGTGCCAGCAGCCGGACTAGCGGGATCCACAATGAGCAGTTCTTC
>TRBJ2-1|.|TRBV28|.
CASTRFSSYNEQFF
TGTGCCAGCACTCGTTTCAGCTCCTACAATGAGCAGTTCTTC
>TRBJ2-6|.|TRBV5-1|.
CASSLGSRAGANVLTF
TGCGCCAGCAGCTTGGGATCCAGGGCTGGGGCCAACGTCCTGACTTTC
>TRBJ2-7|.|TRBV27|.
CASSPRTGPVIAYEQYF
TGTGCCAGCAGTCCAAGAACAGGGCCCGTTATCGCCTACGAGCAGTACTTC
>TRBJ1-1|TRBD1|TRBV10-3|.
CAISAPGQGAFF
TGTGCCATCAGTGCACCGGGACAGGGGGCTTTCTTT
>TRBJ1-5|.|TRBV6-5|.
CASSYSKGRNQPQHF
TGTGCCAGCAGTTACTCGAAGGGGAGGAATCAGCCCCAGCATTTT
>TRBJ1-5|.|TRBV6-1|.
CASSQGTRGGNQPQHF
TGTGCCAGCAGTCAAGGGACGCGGGGAGGCAATCAGCCCCAGCATTTT
>TRBJ2-1|.|TRBV19|few
CASRITLAESYNEQFF
TGTGCCAGTAGGATCACCTTAGCGGAATCGTACAATGAGCAGTTCTTC
>TRBJ2-1|TRBD2|TRBV7-2|once
CASSPRPAGGAENEQFF
TGTGCCAGCAGCCCGAGGCCAGCGGGAGGGGCTGAGAATGAGCAGTTCTTC
>TRBJ2-4|.|TRBV21-1|.
CASSPTSTDGLRNIQYF
TGTGCCAGCAGCCCGACGAGCACAGATGGACTCAGGAACATTCAGTACTTC
>TRBJ2-1|TRBD1|TRBV9|once
CASSGGQGYDEQFF
TGTGCCAGCAGCGGGGGACAGGGGTACGATGAGCAGTTCTTC
>TRBJ2-4|.|TRBV3-1/TRBV3-2|.
CASSQAGSLAKNIQYF
TGTGCCAGCAGCCAAGCCGGGAGCCTAGCCAAAAACATTCAGTACTTC
>TRBJ2-1|TRBD2|TRBV19|.
CASSLSGSSYNEQFF
TGTGCCAGTAGTCTAAGCGGGAGCTCCTACAATGAGCAGTTCTTC
>TRBJ2-1|.|TRBV30|.
CAWSKGVSSYNEQFF
TGTGCCTGGAGCAAGGGGGTAAGCTCCTACAATGAGCAGTTCTTC
>TRBJ2-2|.|TRBV2|.
CASLWPGVTGELFF
TGTGCCAGCCTCTGGCCAGGGGTCACCGGGGAGCTGTTTTTT
>TRBJ2-3|TRBD2|TRBV6-5|.
CASRAAGGGPDTQYF
TGTGCCAGCAGAGCTGCGGGAGGGGGCCCAGATACGCAGTATTTT
>TRBJ1-1|.|TRBV7-8|.
CASSPTDINTEAFF
TGTGCCAGCAGCCCGACGGACATTAACACTGAAGCTTTCTTT
>TRBJ2-3|.|TRBV15|.
CATSRGGPTSTDTQYF
TGTGCCACCAGCAGGGGGGGACCCACTAGCACAGATACGCAGTATTTT
>TRBJ1-2|.|TRBV9|.
CASSVGGDYGYTF
TGTGCCAGCAGCGTCGGAGGGGACTATGGCTACACCTTC
>TRBJ1-4|.|TRBV19|.
CASSEGANEKLFF
TGTGCCAGTAGCGAGGGCGCTAATGAAAAACTGTTTTTT
>TRBJ1-6|TRBD1|TRBV12-3/TRBV12-4|.
CASSDRANSPLHF
TGTGCCAGCAGTGACAGGGCCAATTCACCCCTCCACTTT
>TRBJ2-7|.|TRBV7-6|.
CASSLDSAGSYEQYF
TGTGCCAGCAGCTTAGATTCAGCCGGGAGCTACGAGCAGTACTTC
>TRBJ2-5|.|TRBV9|.
CASSVDRVRETQYF
TGTGCCAGCAGCGTAGACAGGGTCCGTGAGACCCAGTACTTC
>TRBJ1-6|TRBD1|TRBV27|.
CASRPGGQVNSPLHF
TGTGCCAGCAGACCCGGGGGACAGGTTAATTCACCCCTCCACTTT
>TRBJ2-5|.|TRBV14|.
CASSQERATQYF
TGTGCCAGCAGCCAAGAGAGGGCGACCCAGTACTTC